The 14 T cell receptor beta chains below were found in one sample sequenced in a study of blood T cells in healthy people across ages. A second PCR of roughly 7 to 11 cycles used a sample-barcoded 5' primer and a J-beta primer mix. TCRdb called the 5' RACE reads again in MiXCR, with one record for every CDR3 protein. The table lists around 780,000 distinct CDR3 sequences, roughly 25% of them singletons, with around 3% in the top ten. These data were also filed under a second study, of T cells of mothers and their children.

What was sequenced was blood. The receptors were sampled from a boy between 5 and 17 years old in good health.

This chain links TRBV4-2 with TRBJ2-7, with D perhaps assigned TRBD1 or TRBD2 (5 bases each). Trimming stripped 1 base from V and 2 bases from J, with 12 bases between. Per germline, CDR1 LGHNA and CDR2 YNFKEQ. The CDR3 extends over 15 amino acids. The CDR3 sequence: CASSQGWGPTYEQYF. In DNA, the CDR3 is TGTGCCAGCAGCCAAGGGTGGGGACCCACCTACGAGCAGTACTTC.

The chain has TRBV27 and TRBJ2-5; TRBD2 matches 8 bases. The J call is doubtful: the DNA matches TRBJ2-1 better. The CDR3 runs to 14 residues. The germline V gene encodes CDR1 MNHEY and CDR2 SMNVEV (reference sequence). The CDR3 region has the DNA TGTGCCAGCACCACGGGGGGGTCATACAATGAGCAGTTCTTC. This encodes CASTTGGSYNEQFF.

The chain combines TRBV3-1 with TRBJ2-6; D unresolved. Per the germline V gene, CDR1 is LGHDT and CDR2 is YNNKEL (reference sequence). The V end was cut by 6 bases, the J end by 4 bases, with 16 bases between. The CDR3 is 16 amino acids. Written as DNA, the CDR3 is TGTGCCAGCAGTCGGTTGGACCCGGCGGGGGCCAACGTCCTGACTTTC. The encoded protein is CASSRLDPAGANVLTF.

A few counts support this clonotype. CDR3 bases: TGTGCCAGCAGCCACGGGACAGGGAACGACGAGCAGTACTTC. Translating gives CASSHGTGNDEQYF. V is TRBV7-6 and J is TRBJ2-5, with 9 nucleotides matching TRBD1. The DNA matches TRBJ2-7 better at its end, which makes the J call doubtful. Looked up from germline, CDR1 is SGHVS and CDR2 is FNYEAQ. The CDR3 extends over 14 amino acids.

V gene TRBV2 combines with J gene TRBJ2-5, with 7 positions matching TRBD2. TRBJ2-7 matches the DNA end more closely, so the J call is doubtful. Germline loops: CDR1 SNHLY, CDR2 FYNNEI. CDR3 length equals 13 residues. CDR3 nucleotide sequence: TGTGCCAGCAGAGCTGGACTAGATCGCGAGCAGTACTTC. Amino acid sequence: CASRAGLDREQYF.

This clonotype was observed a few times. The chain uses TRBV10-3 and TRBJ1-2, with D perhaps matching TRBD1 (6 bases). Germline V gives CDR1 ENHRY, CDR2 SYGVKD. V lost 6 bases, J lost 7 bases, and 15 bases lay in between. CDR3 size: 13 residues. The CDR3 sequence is CAISDTGSLGYTF. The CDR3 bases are TGTGCCATCAGCGATACAGGGTCCCTTGGCTACACCTTC.

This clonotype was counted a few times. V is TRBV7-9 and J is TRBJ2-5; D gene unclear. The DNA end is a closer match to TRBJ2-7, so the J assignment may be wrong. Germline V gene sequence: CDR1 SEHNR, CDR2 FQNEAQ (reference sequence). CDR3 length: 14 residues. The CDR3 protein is CASSLSGLAYEQYF. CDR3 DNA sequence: TGTGCCAGCAGCTTAAGTGGATTGGCCTACGAGCAGTACTTC.

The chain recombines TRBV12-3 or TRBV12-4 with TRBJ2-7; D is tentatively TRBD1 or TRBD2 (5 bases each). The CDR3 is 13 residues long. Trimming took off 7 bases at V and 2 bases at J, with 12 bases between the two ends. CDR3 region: CASKGTATYEQYF. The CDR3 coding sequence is TGTGCCAGCAAAGGGACGGCGACCTACGAGCAGTACTTC.

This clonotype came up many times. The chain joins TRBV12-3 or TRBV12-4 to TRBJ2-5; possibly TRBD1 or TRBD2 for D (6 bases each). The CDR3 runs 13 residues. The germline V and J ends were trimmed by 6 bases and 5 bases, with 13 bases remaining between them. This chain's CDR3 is CASSLKGGETQYF. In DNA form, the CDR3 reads TGTGCCAGCAGCTTAAAAGGGGGGGAGACCCAGTACTTC.

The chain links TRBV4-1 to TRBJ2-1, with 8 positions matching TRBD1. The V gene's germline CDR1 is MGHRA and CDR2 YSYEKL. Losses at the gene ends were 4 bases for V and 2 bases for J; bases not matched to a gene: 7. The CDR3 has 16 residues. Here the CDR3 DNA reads TGCGCCAGCAGCCTTGAGACAGGGGACCCCTACAATGAGCAGTTCTTC. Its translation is CASSLETGDPYNEQFF.

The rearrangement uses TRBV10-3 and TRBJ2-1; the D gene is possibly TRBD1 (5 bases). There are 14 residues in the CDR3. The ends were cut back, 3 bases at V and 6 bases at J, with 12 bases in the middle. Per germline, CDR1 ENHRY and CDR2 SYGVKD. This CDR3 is CAISDARVGNEQFF. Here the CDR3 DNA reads TGTGCCATCAGTGATGCCAGGGTAGGCAATGAGCAGTTCTTC.

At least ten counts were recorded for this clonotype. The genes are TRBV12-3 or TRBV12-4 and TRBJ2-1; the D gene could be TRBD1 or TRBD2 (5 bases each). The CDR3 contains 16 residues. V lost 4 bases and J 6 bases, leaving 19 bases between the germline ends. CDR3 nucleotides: TGTGCCAGCAGTTCTAGGGGTGAGGGCGCCTTCAATGAGCAGTTCTTC. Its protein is CASSSRGEGAFNEQFF.

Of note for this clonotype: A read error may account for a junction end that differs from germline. This chain's CDR3 is CASSQALAGGPRFF. The CDR3 DNA follows: TGCGCCAGCAGCCAGGCTCTAGCGGGGGGGCCTCGGTTCTTC. The J gene is TRBJ2-5, the V gene TRBV4-1; 12 positions agree with TRBD2. Germline CDR1 is MGHRA and CDR2 is YSYEKL. The CDR3 length is 14 residues.

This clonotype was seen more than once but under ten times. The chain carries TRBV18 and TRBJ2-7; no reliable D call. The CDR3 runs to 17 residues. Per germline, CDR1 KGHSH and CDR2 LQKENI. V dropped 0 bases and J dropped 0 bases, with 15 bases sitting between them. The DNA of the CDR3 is TGTGCCAGCTCACCACCGAGAAGTGCTCCGAGCTCCTACGAGCAGTACTTC. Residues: CASSPPRSAPSSYEQYF.